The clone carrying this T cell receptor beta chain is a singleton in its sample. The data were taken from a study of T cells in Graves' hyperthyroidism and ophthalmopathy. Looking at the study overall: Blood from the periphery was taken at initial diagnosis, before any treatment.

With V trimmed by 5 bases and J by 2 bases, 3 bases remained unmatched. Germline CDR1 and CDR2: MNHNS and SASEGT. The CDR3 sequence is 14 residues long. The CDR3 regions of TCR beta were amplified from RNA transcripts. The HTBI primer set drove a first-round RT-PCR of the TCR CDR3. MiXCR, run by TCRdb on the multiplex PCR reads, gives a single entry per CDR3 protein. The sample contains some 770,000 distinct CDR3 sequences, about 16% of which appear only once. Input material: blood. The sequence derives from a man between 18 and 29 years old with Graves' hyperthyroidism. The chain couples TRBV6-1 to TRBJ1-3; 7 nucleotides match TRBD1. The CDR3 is CASSRQGPGNTIYF. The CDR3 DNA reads TGTGCCAGCAGTCGACAGGGACCTGGAAACACCATATATTTT.